The 9 T cell receptor beta chains given below trace back to one sample, sequenced in a study of cytomegalovirus exposure and HLA in healthy donors. TCRdb's table, derived via immunoSEQ multiplex PCR, lists solely in-frame clones and lacks some. The sample records roughly 60,000 clones, under 95% being singletons. Sequencing was performed on PBMCs. The source of these receptors is a woman under 30 in good health and CMV-seronegative.

J is TRBJ2-7 and V is TRBV5-8; D is unresolved. Germline lookup yields CDR1 SGHTS and CDR2 YDEGEE. The CDR3 totals 13 residues. V lost 4 bases, J lost 2 bases, and 10 bases lay in between. The CDR3 sequence is CASSLDSAYEQYF. CDR3 nucleotides: TGTGCCAGCAGCCTGGATTCTGCCTACGAGCAGTACTTC.

As regards this clone: The junction and the germline gene differ at one end; a read error may be behind it. This chain connects TRBV5-6 to TRBJ2-1; D not certain. This CDR3 has 15 residues. Germline V CDR1 and CDR2: SGHDT, YYEEEE. The CDR3 DNA reads TGTGCCAGCACCTTGGCGGTAGCCCCATACAATGAGCAGTTCTTC. Residues: CASTLAVAPYNEQFF.

The table lists this clone with a count of one. The chain employs TRBV7-2 and TRBJ2-3; 14 nucleotides align to TRBD2. The CDR3 length is 16 residues. Germline loops: CDR1 SGHTA, CDR2 FQGNSA. V lost 2 bases to trimming and J lost 6 bases; unmatched junction nucleotides: 4. In DNA, the CDR3 is TGTGCCAGCAGCTTAAGACTAGCGGGAGGGAGTGATACGCAGTATTTT. Residues: CASSLRLAGGSDTQYF.

The chain joins TRBV7-2 to TRBJ2-5; TRBD2 matches at 8 bases. The ends lost 11 bases at V and 4 bases at J; junction bases unmatched: 9. Germline CDR1 SGHTA, CDR2 FQGNSA. The CDR3 contains 13 residues. The DNA for the CDR3 is TGTGCCGGAGGGGTCAGCGGGGGAGAGACCCAGTACTTC. Encoded protein: CAGGVSGGETQYF. The full variable domain, its missing parts supplied by reference TRBV7-2 and TRBJ2-5, is GAGVSQSPSNKVTEKGKDVELRCDPISGHTALYWYRQSLGQGLEFLIYFQGNSAPDKSGLPSDRFSAERTGGSVSTLTIQRTQQEDSAVYLCAGGVSGGETQYFGPGTRLLVL.

The V gene is TRBV6-1, the J gene TRBJ2-7; the D is unclear. The CDR3 consists of 15 residues. CDR1 is MNHNS and CDR2 is SASEGT in the germline V gene. V lost 0 bases, J lost 2 bases, and 11 bases lay in between. The CDR3: CASSEAISPAYEQYF. The CDR3, as DNA: TGTGCCAGCAGTGAAGCGATTAGTCCTGCCTACGAGCAGTACTTC.

This clone was seen a handful of times. The chain carries TRBV7-6 and TRBJ2-7; unclear D gene. Trimming stripped 4 bases from V and 3 bases from J, with 10 bases between. The CDR3 has 13 amino acids. Germline CDR1 and CDR2: SGHVS and FNYEAQ. CDR3 nucleotide sequence: TGTGCCAGCAGCTCCCAATCAGGCTACGAGCAGTACTTC. Protein: CASSSQSGYEQYF.

The V and J genes are TRBV29-1 and TRBJ2-5; D is undetermined. The CDR3 sequence is 13 residues long. V lost 5 bases and J 6 bases, leaving 16 bases between the germline ends. Germline loops: CDR1 SQVTM, CDR2 ANQGSEA. The CDR3 DNA reads as TGCAGCGTTTGGGCAGTGCTGTCGAAGACCCAGTACTTC. This gives the protein CSVWAVLSKTQYF.

The J gene is TRBJ2-1, the V gene TRBV5-1; 8 bases are shared with TRBD1. The CDR3 length is 13 residues. The ends lost 3 bases at V and 6 bases at J; junction bases unmatched: 2. Germline CDR1 and CDR2: SGHRS and YFSETQ. CDR3 coding DNA: TGCGCCAGCAGCTCCGGGACAGGCAATGAGCAGTTCTTC. Translating gives CASSSGTGNEQFF.

This chain connects TRBV6-1 to TRBJ1-3, with D uncertain. CDR3 length equals 15 residues. Trimming stripped 2 bases from V and 0 bases from J, with 8 bases between. Germline V gene data show CDR1 as MNHNS and CDR2 as SASEGT. CDR3 in amino acids: CASSEQEISGNTIYF. In DNA, the CDR3 is TGTGCCAGCAGTGAACAAGAGATCTCTGGAAACACCATATATTTT.